What follows describes a single TCR beta chain. The antigen is undetermined. Germline CDR1 SGHTA, CDR2 FQGTGA. The CDR3 has 16 residues. The ends lost 4 bases at V and 2 bases at J; junction bases unmatched: 4. The data were taken from a study of shared clonotypes between healthy human individuals. Study-level points and caveats: Specimens sampled were limited to blood, with tissue repertoires likely differing. For naive CD4 cells, around 5.1% of clonotypes were shared across a few donors.

The naive CD8 population came from CD45RO-negative cells selected for CCR7, without terminally differentiated effector memory CD45RA+ cells. Within Nashville, Tennessee resided all donors, each a Caucasian adult. Per the authors' pipeline: ImmunoSEQ junction-only sequences lacked quality scores, so their filtering differed. TCRdb keeps only in-frame clones here, not all; method: immunoSEQ multiplex PCR. D and trimming come from the DNA, and the V and J calls and clone size come from that table. The table has about 2,200,000 clones, more than 85% seen once; the top ten hold around 1.7%. This chain joins TRBV7-3 and TRBJ2-2; TRBD1 aligns across 10 bases. The TCR was taken from a man aged 18-30 years in good health. Some clones in this sample may be carry-over from other donors' samples. What was sequenced was naive CD8+ T cells from PBMCs. CDR3 in amino acids: CASSSRDRGNTGELFF. CDR3 nucleotide sequence: TGTGCCAGCAGCTCCCGGGACAGGGGCAACACCGGGGAGCTGTTTTTT.